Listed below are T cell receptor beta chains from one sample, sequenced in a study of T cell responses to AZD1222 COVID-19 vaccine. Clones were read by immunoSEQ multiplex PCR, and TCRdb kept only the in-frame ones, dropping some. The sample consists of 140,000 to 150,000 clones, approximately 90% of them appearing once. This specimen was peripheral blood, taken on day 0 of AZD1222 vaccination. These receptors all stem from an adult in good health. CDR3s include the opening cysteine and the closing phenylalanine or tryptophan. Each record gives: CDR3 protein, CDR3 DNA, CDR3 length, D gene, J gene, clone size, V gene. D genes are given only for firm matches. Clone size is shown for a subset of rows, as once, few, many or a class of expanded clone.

CASSSTVQETQYF TGTGCCAGTAGCTCGACAGTCCAAGAGACCCAGTACTTC 13 NA TRBJ2-5 NA TRBV19
CASSPAGTGGKQFF TGTGCCAGCAGCCCAGCTGGGACAGGGGGCAAGCAGTTCTTC 14 TRBD1 TRBJ2-1 NA TRBV7-3
CASTLREGRNGNTIYF TGCGCCAGCACCCTCCGGGAGGGGCGGAATGGAAACACCATATATTTT 16 NA TRBJ1-3 NA TRBV5-1
CASSLGSRGEKLFF TGTGCCAGCAGCTTAGGGTCCCGGGGCGAAAAACTGTTTTTT 14 NA TRBJ1-4 NA TRBV7-8
CASSQGVGEETQYF TGCGCCAGCAGCCAAGGGGTGGGGGAAGAGACCCAGTACTTC 14 NA TRBJ2-5 NA TRBV4-3
CASSHRDLGQETQYF TGTGCCAGCAGCCACCGGGACTTGGGGCAAGAGACCCAGTACTTC 15 NA TRBJ2-5 NA TRBV3-1/TRBV3-2
CASSMRVEATGSDF TGTGCCAGTAGTATGCGGGTGGAGGCCACCGGGTCGGATTTT 14 NA TRBJ2-3 few TRBV19
CASSFGGDEQYF TGTGCCAGCAGCTTTGGGGGAGACGAGCAGTACTTC 12 NA TRBJ2-7 NA TRBV11-2
CASSLNGETQYF TGTGCCAGCAGCTTAAATGGAGAGACCCAGTACTTC 12 NA TRBJ2-5 NA TRBV7-3
CASSYMARANSPLHF TGTGCCAGCAGTTATATGGCCAGGGCGAATTCACCCCTCCACTTT 15 NA TRBJ1-6 once TRBV6-5
CASQGGNTEAFF TGTGCCAGCCAGGGAGGGAACACTGAAGCTTTCTTT 12 NA TRBJ1-1 NA TRBV27
CASSSAGTGIRADYGYTF TGCGCCAGCAGCTCAGCCGGGACAGGAATACGGGCGGACTATGGCTACACCTTC 18 TRBD1 TRBJ1-2 NA TRBV10-1
CASSATGVRNQPQHF TGTGCCAGCAGCGCCACAGGGGTTCGCAATCAGCCCCAGCATTTT 15 TRBD1 TRBJ1-5 NA TRBV9
CASSETVYTEAFF TGTGCCAGCAGTGAAACTGTCTACACTGAAGCTTTCTTT 13 NA TRBJ1-1 NA TRBV2
CAATGLGGGTDTQYF TGTGCCGCGACGGGCCTCGGCGGGGGGACAGATACGCAGTATTTT 15 TRBD2 TRBJ2-3 NA TRBV2
CASSGVNQPQHF TGTGCCAGCAGCGGAGTGAATCAGCCCCAGCATTTT 12 NA TRBJ1-5 NA TRBV5-6
CASSLLHQNYGYTF TGTGCCAGCAGTTTATTACACCAAAACTATGGCTACACCTTC 14 NA TRBJ1-2 NA TRBV28
CASSFQESSYNEQFF TGTGCCAGCAGCTTCCAGGAGAGCTCCTACAATGAGCAGTTCTTC 15 NA TRBJ2-1 NA TRBV7-3
CASSFFGTGSNYGYTF TGTGCCAGCAGCTTTTTCGGGACAGGGTCCAACTATGGCTACACCTTC 16 TRBD1 TRBJ1-2 NA TRBV11-1
CASSQVGGTRLNTEAFF TGCGCCAGCAGCCAAGTGGGGGGGACGAGATTGAACACTGAAGCTTTCTTT 17 NA TRBJ1-1 once TRBV4-1
CASSTTGPLDEKLFF TGCGCCAGCAGCACGACAGGTCCGTTGGATGAAAAACTGTTTTTT 15 NA TRBJ1-4 NA TRBV5-1
CASRRTSGSNTGELFF TGTGCCAGCAGACGGACTAGCGGTTCGAACACCGGGGAGCTGTTTTTT 16 TRBD2 TRBJ2-2 NA TRBV28
CAWSQPGQPQHF TGTGCCTGGAGTCAGCCCGGCCAGCCCCAGCATTTT 12 NA TRBJ1-5 NA TRBV30
CASSLMGQTTSYEQYF TGTGCCAGCAGCTTGATGGGACAGACTACATCCTACGAGCAGTACTTC 16 TRBD1 TRBJ2-7 NA TRBV5-6
CASSLNLAGEGYTF TGTGCCAGCAGCCTCAACTTGGCGGGGGAAGGCTACACCTTC 14 NA TRBJ1-2 NA TRBV14
CASSPRGQANTEAFF TGTGCCAGCAGTCCCCGGGGCCAGGCGAACACTGAAGCTTTCTTT 15 NA TRBJ1-1 NA TRBV6-5
CASSQGSQKDQPQHF TGTGCCAGCAGCCAAGGATCTCAGAAGGATCAGCCCCAGCATTTT 15 NA TRBJ1-5 once TRBV4-2